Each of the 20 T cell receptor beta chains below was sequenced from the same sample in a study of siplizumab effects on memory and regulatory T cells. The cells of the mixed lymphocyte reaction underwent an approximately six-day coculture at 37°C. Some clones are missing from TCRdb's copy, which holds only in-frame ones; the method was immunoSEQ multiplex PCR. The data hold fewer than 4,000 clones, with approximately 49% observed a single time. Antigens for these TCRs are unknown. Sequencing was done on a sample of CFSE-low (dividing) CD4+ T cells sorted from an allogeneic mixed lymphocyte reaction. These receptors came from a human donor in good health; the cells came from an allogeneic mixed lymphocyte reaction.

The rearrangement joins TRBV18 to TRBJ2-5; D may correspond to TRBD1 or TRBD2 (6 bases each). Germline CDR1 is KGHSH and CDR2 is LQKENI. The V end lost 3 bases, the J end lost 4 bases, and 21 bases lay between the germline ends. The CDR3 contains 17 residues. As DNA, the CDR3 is TGTGCCAGCTCACCGGTGACAGGAAGCGGGTTGTTAGAGACCCAGTACTTC. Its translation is CASSPVTGSGLLETQYF.

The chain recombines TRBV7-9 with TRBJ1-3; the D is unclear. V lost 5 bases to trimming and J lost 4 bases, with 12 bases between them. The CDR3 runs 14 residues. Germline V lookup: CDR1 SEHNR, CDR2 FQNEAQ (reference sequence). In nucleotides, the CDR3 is TGTGCCAGCAGCCCCTCTCCCCCCGGAAACACCATATATTTT. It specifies CASSPSPPGNTIYF.

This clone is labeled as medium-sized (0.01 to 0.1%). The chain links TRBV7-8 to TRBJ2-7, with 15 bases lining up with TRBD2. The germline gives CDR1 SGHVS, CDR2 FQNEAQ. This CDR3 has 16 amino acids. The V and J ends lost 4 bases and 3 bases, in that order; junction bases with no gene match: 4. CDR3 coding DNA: TGTGCCAGCAGCTCGGGACTAGCGGGAGGCTTCTACGAGCAGTACTTC. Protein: CASSSGLAGGFYEQYF.

CDR3 coding DNA: TGTGCCAGCTCACCAAAGACAGGGGGTTGGAACACTGAAGCTTTCTTT. This gives the protein CASSPKTGGWNTEAFF. The genes are TRBV18 and TRBJ1-1; 9 bases are shared with TRBD1. Germline loops: CDR1 KGHSH, CDR2 LQKENI. The CDR3 consists of 16 residues. J was trimmed by 1 base and V by 2 bases; bases with no gene match: 5.

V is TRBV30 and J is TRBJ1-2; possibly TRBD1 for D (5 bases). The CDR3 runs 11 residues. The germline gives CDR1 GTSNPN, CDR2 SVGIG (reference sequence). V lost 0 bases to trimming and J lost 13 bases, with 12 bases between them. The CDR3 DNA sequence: TGTGCCTGGAGTGTAAACAGGCTTAGCACCTTC. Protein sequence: CAWSVNRLSTF.

The CDR3 is CASTDRSSYEQYF. The CDR3, as DNA: TGTGCCAGCACCGACAGGAGCTCCTACGAGCAGTACTTC. The chain carries TRBV6-5 and TRBJ2-7, with D possibly being TRBD1 (6 bases). Germline V gives CDR1 MNHEY, CDR2 SVGAGI. Deletions cut 7 bases from V and 0 bases from J, with 10 bases between. The CDR3 sequence is 13 residues long.

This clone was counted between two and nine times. The CDR3 DNA reads TGCGCCAGCAGCCAAGGGGTGGGGACTGAAGCTTTCTTT. Its translation is CASSQGVGTEAFF. V is TRBV4-1 and J is TRBJ1-1; D ambiguous. CDR1 is MGHRA, CDR2 YSYEKL, per germline. V lost 1 base to trimming and J lost 5 bases, with 8 bases between them. CDR3 length: 13 amino acids.

The CDR3 DNA reads TGTGCCAGCTCACGGGTGCGGACCGAAATCTCTGGAAACACCATATATTTT. This codes for CASSRVRTEISGNTIYF. V and J are TRBV18 and TRBJ1-3, with D uncertain. The CDR3 has 17 residues. Trimming took 4 bases from V and 0 from J, leaving 16 bases between them. CDR1 is KGHSH and CDR2 is LQKENI in the germline V gene.

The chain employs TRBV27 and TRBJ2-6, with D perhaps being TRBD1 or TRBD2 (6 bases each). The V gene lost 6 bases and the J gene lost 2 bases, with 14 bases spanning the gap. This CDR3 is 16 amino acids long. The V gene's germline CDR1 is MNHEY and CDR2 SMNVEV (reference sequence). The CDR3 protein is CASSRARGAGANVLTF. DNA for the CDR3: TGTGCCAGCAGCCGGGCGAGGGGGGCTGGGGCCAACGTCCTGACTTTC.

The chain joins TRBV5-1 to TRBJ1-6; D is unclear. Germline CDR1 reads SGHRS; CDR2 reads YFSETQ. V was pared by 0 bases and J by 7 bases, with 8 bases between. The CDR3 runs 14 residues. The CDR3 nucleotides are TGCGCCAGCAGCTTGGAGGTCAACAATTCACCCCTCCACTTT. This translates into CASSLEVNNSPLHF.

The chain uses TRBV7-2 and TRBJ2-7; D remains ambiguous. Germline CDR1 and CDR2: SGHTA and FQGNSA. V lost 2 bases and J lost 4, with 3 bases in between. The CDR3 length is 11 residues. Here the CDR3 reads CASSLLYEQYF. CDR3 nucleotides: TGTGCCAGCAGCTTACTTTACGAGCAGTACTTC.

The CDR3 loop is CASSQDRASDRHYGYTF. In DNA form, the CDR3 reads TGCGCCAGCAGCCAAGATAGGGCTTCGGACAGGCACTATGGCTACACCTTC. This rearrangement joins TRBV4-1 to TRBJ1-2; 7 nucleotides line up with TRBD1. This CDR3 has 17 amino acids. The V gene's germline CDR1 is MGHRA and CDR2 YSYEKL. The junction had 10 bases not matched to a gene; V was cut back by 0 bases and J by 3 bases.

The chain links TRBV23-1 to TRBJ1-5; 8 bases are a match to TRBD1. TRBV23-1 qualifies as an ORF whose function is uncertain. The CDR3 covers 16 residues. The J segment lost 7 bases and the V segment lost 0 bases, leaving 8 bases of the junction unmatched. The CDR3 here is CASSQSFRQGKQPQHF. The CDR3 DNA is TGCGCCAGCAGTCAATCATTCCGACAGGGGAAGCAGCCCCAGCATTTT.

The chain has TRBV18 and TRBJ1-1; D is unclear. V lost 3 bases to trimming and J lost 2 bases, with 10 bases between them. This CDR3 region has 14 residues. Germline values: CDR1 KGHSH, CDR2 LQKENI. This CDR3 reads CASSPFTPNTEAFF. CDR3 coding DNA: TGTGCCAGCTCACCCTTCACACCAAACACTGAAGCTTTCTTT. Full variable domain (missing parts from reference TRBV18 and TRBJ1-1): NAGVMQNPRHLVRRRGQEARLRCSPMKGHSHVYWYRQLPEEGLKFMVYLQKENIIDESGMPKERFSAEFPKEGPSILRIQQVVRGDSAAYFCASSPFTPNTEAFFGQGTRLTVV.

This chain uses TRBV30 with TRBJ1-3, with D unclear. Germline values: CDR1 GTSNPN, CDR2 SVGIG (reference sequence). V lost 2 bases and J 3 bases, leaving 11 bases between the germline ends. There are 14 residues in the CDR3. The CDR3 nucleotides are TGTGCCTGGAGTCGGACTACCCTTGGAAACACCATATATTTT. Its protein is CAWSRTTLGNTIYF.

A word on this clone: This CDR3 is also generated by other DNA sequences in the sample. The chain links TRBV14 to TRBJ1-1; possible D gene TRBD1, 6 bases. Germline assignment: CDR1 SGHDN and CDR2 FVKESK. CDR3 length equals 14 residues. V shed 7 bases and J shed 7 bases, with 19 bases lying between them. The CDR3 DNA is TGTGCCAGCATGCCCCTCAGGGACATCAGTGAAGCTTTCTTT. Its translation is CASMPLRDISEAFF.

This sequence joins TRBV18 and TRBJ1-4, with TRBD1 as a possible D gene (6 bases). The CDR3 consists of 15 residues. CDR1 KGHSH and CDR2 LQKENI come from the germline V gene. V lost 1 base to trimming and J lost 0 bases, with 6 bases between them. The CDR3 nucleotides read TGTGCCAGCTCACCACAGGGGGCAACTAATGAAAAACTGTTTTTT. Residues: CASSPQGATNEKLFF. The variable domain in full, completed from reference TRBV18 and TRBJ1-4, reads NAGVMQNPRHLVRRRGQEARLRCSPMKGHSHVYWYRQLPEEGLKFMVYLQKENIIDESGMPKERFSAEFPKEGPSILRIQQVVRGDSAAYFCASSPQGATNEKLFFGSGTQLSVL.

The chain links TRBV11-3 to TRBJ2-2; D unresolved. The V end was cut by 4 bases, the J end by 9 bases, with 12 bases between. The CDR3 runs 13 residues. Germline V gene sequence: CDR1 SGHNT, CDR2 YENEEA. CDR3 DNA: TGTGCCAGCAGCTCTACACTCTGGAGGGAGCTGTTTTTT. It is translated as CASSSTLWRELFF.

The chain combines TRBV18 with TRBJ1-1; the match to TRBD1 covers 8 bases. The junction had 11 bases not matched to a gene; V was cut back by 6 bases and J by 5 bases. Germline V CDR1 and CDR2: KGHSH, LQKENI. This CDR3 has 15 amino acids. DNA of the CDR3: TGTGCCAGCTCGTCCAACAGGGGGGGAGTTACTGAAGCTTTCTTT. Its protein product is CASSSNRGGVTEAFF. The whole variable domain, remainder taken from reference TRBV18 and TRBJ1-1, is NAGVMQNPRHLVRRRGQEARLRCSPMKGHSHVYWYRQLPEEGLKFMVYLQKENIIDESGMPKERFSAEFPKEGPSILRIQQVVRGDSAAYFCASSSNRGGVTEAFFGQGTRLTVV.

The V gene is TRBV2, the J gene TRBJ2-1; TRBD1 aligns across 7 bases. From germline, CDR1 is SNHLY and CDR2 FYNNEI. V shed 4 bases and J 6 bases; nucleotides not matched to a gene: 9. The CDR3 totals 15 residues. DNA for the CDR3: TGTGCCAGCAGTGGGGCAGGGGGAGTAGTCAATGAGCAGTTCTTC. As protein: CASSGAGGVVNEQFF.